Described below is a single T cell receptor (beta chain) sequence and its context. Its cognate antigen is unknown. CDR1 is LNHNV, CDR2 YYDKDF, per germline (reference sequence). The CDR3 covers 13 residues. V lost 4 bases to trimming and J lost 6 bases, with 13 bases between them. The authors prepared the TCRbeta library with unique molecular identifiers. Each CDR3 protein is one row after TCRdb ran MiXCR on the PCR reads. The table includes about 110,000 distinct CDR3 sequences, about 6% detected once. The entry originates in a study of T-cell reconstitution after alpha-beta-depleted transplantation in children. General observations from the study: High day-60 TCRbeta diversity in some patients came from surviving recipient T cells and thymic progenitors. Two months or so post-transplant, alpha-beta T cells reportedly derived from several hundred expanded graft clones. Among T cells one year after transplant, newly produced cells accounted for most counts and diversity.

The TCR originated in a male patient aged 2 to 10 who had a stem cell transplant for acute lymphoblastic leukemia, so the T cells may come from the graft donor. The sample in question was PBMCs, mostly from graft donor cells, obtained 360 days after TCRalphabeta/CD19-depleted stem cell transplant. The rearrangement links TRBV15 to TRBJ2-7; D call uncertain. CDR3 loop: CATSTLPASEQYF. For the CDR3, the DNA is TGTGCCACCAGCACTCTCCCAGCCAGCGAGCAGTACTTC.